Listed here are 12 T cell receptor beta chains from one sample, sequenced in a study of blood T cell repertoires in COVID-19. Assay used: immunoSEQ multiplex PCR; TCRdb lists only in-frame clones, some missing. The sample has about 190,000 clones, approximately 73% seen once; the top ten hold 17%. Sequenced sample: PBMCs or T cells enriched from blood (not recorded which). The receptors come from a woman between 50 and 59 years old with acute COVID-19.

The chain couples TRBV25-1 to TRBJ1-1; D ambiguous. The germline V gene encodes CDR1 MGHDK and CDR2 SYGVNS. V was clipped by 4 bases and J by 4 bases, with 16 bases between them. The CDR3 sequence is 15 residues long. The CDR3 sequence is CASSATERLVTEAFF. The CDR3 DNA reads as TGTGCCAGCAGTGCTACAGAACGCCTGGTCACTGAAGCTTTCTTT.

A single count supports this clone. The chain carries TRBV5-1 and TRBJ1-4; TRBD1 aligns across 9 bases. After removal of 4 bases from V and 1 base from J, the junction contained 5 bases not matched to a gene. The CDR3 is 16 amino acids. Germline CDR1 is SGHRS and CDR2 is YFSETQ. For the CDR3, the DNA is TGCGCCAGCAGCACGGGACAGGGATTAACTAATGAAAAACTGTTTTTT. Amino acids: CASSTGQGLTNEKLFF. Combining the CDR3 with reference TRBV5-1 and TRBJ1-4 gives the whole variable domain KAGVTQTPRYLIKTRGQQVTLSCSPISGHRSVSWYQQTPGQGLQFLFEYFSETQRNKGNFPGRFSGRQFSNSRSEMNVSTLELGDSALYLCASSTGQGLTNEKLFFGSGTQLSVL.

V usage is TRBV5-6 and J usage is TRBJ2-2; D is undetermined. Deletions cut 0 bases from V and 5 bases from J, with 8 bases between. Germline lookup yields CDR1 SGHDT and CDR2 YYEEEE. The CDR3 spans 14 residues. CDR3 region: CASSLGVGTGELFF. The DNA of the CDR3 is TGTGCCAGCAGCTTGGGTGTCGGGACCGGGGAGCTGTTTTTT. Full variable domain (missing parts from reference TRBV5-6 and TRBJ2-2): DAGVTQSPTHLIKTRGQQVTLRCSPKSGHDTVSWYQQALGQGPQFIFQYYEEEERQRGNFPDRFSGHQFPNYSSELNVNALLLGDSALYLCASSLGVGTGELFFGEGSRLTVL.

The rearrangement joins TRBV6-5 to TRBJ1-5; tentative D call: TRBD1 (5 bases). Germline values: CDR1 MNHEY, CDR2 SVGAGI. Deletions cut 4 bases from V and 3 bases from J, with 13 bases between. CDR3 length equals 15 residues. CDR3 sequence (DNA): TGTGCCAGCAGTTTTGACAGCCGGAACAATCAGCCCCAGCATTTT. This gives the protein CASSFDSRNNQPQHF.

This clone was found once. The chain has TRBV27 and TRBJ2-2; TRBD2 aligns across 11 bases. CDR1 is MNHEY and CDR2 is SMNVEV in the germline V gene (reference sequence). The junction had 5 bases not matched to a gene; V was cut back by 7 bases and J by 1 base. CDR3 length equals 16 residues. The chain's CDR3 is CASNPLAGGNTGELFF. CDR3 bases: TGTGCCAGCAATCCCCTAGCGGGGGGGAACACCGGGGAGCTGTTTTTT.

The chain has TRBV7-2 and TRBJ2-5; D perhaps matches TRBD2 (7 bases). The germline CDR1 and CDR2 sequences are SGHTA and FQGNSA. Trimming cost V 1 base and J 6 bases, with 18 bases left between them. CDR3 length: 16 residues. CDR3 sequence: CASSLEGGGRPQTQYF. DNA of the CDR3: TGTGCCAGCAGCTTAGAGGGGGGGGGTCGCCCCCAGACCCAGTACTTC.

The V and J genes are TRBV28 and TRBJ1-2; possible D gene TRBD1, 6 bases. Germline lookup yields CDR1 MDHEN and CDR2 SYDVKM. V was trimmed by 3 bases and J by 4 bases, leaving 12 bases between them. CDR3 length: 14 residues. The CDR3 sequence is CASSLGAEIYGYTF. The CDR3 DNA is TGTGCCAGCAGTTTGGGGGCAGAAATCTATGGCTACACCTTC.

A few counts support this clone. The genes are TRBV6-5 and TRBJ2-2; D perhaps matches TRBD1 (6 bases). Trimming stripped 6 bases from V and 5 bases from J, with 7 bases between. Looked up from germline, CDR1 is MNHEY and CDR2 is SVGAGI. The CDR3 contains 12 residues. The CDR3 spells CASRQGTGELFF. In DNA, the CDR3 is TGTGCCAGCAGGCAGGGGACCGGGGAGCTGTTTTTT.

V and J are TRBV19 and TRBJ1-2, with D possibly TRBD1 on 6 matching bases. This CDR3 is built from 15 residues. Trimming took off 7 bases at V and 3 bases at J, with 18 bases between the two ends. CDR1 is LNHDA and CDR2 is SQIVND in the germline V gene (reference sequence). Here the CDR3 reads CASTLYYGGDYGYTF. The CDR3 coding sequence is TGTGCCAGTACCTTATACTATGGGGGCGACTATGGCTACACCTTC.

The chain couples TRBV6-1 to TRBJ2-3; 13 bases align to TRBD2. Germline CDR1 MNHNS, CDR2 SASEGT. V shed 2 bases and J 4 bases; nucleotides not matched to a gene: 0. The CDR3 contains 15 residues. The CDR3 region is CASSETSGGADTQYF. CDR3 DNA sequence: TGTGCCAGCAGTGAAACTAGCGGGGGGGCAGATACGCAGTATTTT.

In this sample, this clone turned up once. The chain joins TRBV3-1 (or the pseudogene TRBV3-2) to TRBJ2-2; no clear D gene. Trimming took off 1 base at V and 7 bases at J, with 4 bases between the two ends. The CDR3 sequence is 12 residues long. CDR1 is LGHDT, CDR2 YNNKEL, per germline (reference sequence). CDR3 in DNA: TGTGCCAGCAGCCAAGGGAGCGGGGAGCTGTTTTTT. Its translation: CASSQGSGELFF.

This clone was observed once. V and J are TRBV6-4 and TRBJ1-4; D is possibly TRBD1 (5 bases). The CDR3 has 14 residues. The germline gives CDR1 MRHNA, CDR2 SNTAGT. V was clipped by 3 bases and J by 4 bases, with 9 bases between them. The CDR3 protein is CASSDRQGNEKLFF. Here the CDR3 DNA reads TGTGCCAGCAGTGATCGTCAGGGTAATGAAAAACTGTTTTTT.